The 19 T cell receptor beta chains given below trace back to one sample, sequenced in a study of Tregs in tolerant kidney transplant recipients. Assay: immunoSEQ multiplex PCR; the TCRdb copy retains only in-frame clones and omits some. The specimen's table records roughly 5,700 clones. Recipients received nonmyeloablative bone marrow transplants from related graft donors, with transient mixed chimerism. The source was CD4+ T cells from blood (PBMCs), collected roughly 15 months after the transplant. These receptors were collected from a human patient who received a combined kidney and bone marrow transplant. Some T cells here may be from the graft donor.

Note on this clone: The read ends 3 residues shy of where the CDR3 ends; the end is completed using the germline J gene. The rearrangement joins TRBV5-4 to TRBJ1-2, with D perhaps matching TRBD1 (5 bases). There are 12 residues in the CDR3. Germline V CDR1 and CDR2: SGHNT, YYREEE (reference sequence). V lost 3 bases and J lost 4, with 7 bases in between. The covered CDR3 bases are TGTGCCAGCAGCTCAGACAGCTATGGC. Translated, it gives CASSSDSYG. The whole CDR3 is CASSSDSYGYTF.

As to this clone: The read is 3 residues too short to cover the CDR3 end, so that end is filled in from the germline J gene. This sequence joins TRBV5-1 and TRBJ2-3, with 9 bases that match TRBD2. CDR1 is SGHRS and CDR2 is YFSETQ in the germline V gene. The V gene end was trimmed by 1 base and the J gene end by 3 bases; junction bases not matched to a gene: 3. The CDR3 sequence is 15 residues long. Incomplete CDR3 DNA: TGCGCCAGCAGCTTGTCTAGCGGGGAGACAGATACG. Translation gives CASSLSSGETDT. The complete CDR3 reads CASSLSSGETDTQYF.

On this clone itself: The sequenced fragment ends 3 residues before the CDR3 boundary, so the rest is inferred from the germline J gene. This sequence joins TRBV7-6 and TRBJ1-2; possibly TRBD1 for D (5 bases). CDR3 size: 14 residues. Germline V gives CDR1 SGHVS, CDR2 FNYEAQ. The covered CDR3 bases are TGTGCCAGCAGCTCGTATGACAGCACGGGAGGC. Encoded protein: CASSSYDSTGG. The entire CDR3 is CASSSYDSTGGYTF. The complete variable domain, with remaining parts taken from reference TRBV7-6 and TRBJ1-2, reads GAGVSQSPRYKVTKRGQDVALRCDPISGHVSLYWYRQALGQGPEFLTYFNYEAQQDKSGLPNDRFSAERPEGSISTLTIQRTEQRDSAMYRCASSSYDSTGGYTFGSGTRLTVV.

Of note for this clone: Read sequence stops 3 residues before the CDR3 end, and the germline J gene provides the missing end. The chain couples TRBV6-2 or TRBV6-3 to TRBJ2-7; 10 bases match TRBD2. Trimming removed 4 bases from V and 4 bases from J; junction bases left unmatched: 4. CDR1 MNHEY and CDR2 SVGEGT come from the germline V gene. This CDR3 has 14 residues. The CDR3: CASSSVSGGYEQYF. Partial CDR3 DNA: TGTGCCAGCAGTTCGGTTAGCGGGGGGTACGAG.

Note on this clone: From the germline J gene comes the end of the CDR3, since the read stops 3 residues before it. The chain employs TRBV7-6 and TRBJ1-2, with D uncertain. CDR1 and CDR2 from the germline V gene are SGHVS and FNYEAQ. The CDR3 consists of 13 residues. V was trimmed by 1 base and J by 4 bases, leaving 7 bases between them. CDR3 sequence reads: CASSLGPGYGYTF. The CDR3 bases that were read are TGTGCCAGCAGCTTAGGTCCAGGCTATGGC.

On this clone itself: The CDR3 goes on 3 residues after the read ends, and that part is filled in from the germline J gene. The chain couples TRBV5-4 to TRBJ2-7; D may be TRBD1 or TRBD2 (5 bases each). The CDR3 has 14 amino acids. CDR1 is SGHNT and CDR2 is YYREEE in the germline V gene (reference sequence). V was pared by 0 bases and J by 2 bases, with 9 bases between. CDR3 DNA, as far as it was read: TGTGCCAGCAGCTTGGATCAGGGAGCCTACGAG. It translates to CASSLDQGAYE. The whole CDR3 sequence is CASSLDQGAYEQYF.

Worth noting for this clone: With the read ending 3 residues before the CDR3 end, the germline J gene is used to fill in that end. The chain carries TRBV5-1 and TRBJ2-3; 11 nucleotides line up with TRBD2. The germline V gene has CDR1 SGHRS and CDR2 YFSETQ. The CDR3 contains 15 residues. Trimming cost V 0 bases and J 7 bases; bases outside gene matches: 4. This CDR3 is CASSLDLAGGNTQYF. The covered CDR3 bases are TGCGCCAGCAGCTTGGACCTAGCGGGGGGAAATACG.

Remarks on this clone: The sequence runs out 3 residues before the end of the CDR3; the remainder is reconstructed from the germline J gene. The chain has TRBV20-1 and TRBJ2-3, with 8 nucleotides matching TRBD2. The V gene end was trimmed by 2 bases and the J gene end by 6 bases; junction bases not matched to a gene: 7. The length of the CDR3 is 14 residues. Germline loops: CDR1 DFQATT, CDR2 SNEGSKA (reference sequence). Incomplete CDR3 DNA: TGCAGTGCTAGACGGGGGGGGAGAGGGGATACG. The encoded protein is CSARRGGRGDT. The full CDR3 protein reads CSARRGGRGDTQYF.

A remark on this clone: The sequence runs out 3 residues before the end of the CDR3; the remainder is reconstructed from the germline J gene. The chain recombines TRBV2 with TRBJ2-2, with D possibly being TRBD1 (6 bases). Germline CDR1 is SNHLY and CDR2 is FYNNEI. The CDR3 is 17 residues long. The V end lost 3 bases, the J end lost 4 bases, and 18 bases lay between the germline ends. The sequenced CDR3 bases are TGTGCCAGCAGTGAGAGGGGGTCTGAGGTTGGCACCGGGGAG. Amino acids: CASSERGSEVGTGE. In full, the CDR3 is CASSERGSEVGTGELFF.

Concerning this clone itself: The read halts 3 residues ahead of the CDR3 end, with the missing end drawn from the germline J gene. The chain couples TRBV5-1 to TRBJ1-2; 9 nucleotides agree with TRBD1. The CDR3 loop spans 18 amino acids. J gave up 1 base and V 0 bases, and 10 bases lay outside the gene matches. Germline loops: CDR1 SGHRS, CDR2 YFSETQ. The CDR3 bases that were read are TGCGCCAGCAGCTTGGACCCCGGGACAGGGACCTATAACTATGGC. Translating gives CASSLDPGTGTYNYG. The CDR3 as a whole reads CASSLDPGTGTYNYGYTF.

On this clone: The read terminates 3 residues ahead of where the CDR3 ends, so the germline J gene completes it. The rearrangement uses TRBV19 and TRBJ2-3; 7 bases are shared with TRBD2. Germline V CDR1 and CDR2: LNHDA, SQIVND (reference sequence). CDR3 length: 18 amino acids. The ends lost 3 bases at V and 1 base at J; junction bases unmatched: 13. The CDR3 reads CASSIRVRLLAGTDTQYF. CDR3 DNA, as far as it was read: TGTGCCAGTAGTATCAGGGTTAGGCTCCTAGCGGGCACAGATACG.

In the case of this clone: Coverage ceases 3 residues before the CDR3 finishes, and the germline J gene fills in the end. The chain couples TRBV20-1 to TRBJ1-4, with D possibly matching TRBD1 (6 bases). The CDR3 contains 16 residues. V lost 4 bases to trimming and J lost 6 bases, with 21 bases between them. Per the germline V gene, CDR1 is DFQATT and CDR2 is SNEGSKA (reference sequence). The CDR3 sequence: CSAITLWETGHEKLFF. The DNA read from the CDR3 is TGCAGTGCTATCACTCTATGGGAGACAGGCCATGAAAAA.

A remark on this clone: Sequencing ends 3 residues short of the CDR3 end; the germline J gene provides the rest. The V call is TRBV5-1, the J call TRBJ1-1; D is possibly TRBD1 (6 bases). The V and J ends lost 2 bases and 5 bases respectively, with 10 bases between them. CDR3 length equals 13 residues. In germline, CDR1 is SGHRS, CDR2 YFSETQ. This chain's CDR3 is CASSFSGVTEAFF. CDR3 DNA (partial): TGCGCCAGCAGCTTTTCAGGGGTGACTGAA.

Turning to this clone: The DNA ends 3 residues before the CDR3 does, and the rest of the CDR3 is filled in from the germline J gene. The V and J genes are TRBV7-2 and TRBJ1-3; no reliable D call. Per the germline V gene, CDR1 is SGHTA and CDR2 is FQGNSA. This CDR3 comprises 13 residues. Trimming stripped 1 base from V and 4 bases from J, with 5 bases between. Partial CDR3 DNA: TGTGCCAGCAGCTTAGGGCTCGGAAACACC. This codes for CASSLGLGNT. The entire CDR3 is CASSLGLGNTIYF.

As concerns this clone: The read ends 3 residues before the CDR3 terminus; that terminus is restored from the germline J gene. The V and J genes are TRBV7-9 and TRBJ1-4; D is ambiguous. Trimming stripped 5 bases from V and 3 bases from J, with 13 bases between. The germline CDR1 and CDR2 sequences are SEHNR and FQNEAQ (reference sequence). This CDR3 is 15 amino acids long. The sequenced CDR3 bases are TGTGCCAGCAGCCCAACCGGGGAAGCTAATGAAAAA. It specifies CASSPTGEANEK. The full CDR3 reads CASSPTGEANEKLFF. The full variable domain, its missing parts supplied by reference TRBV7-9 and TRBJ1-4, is DTGVSQNPRHKITKRGQNVTFRCDPISEHNRLYWYRQTLGQGPEFLTYFQNEAQLEKSRLLSDRFSAERPKGSFSTLEIQRTEQGDSAMYLCASSPTGEANEKLFFGSGTQLSVL.

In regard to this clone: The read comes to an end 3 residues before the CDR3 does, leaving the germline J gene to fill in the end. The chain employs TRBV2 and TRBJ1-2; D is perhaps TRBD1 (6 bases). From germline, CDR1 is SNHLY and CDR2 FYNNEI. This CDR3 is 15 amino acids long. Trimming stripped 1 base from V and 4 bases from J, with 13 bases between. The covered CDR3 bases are TGTGCCAGCAGTGAAGATATCCAGGGGACCTATGGC. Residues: CASSEDIQGTYG. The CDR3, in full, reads CASSEDIQGTYGYTF.

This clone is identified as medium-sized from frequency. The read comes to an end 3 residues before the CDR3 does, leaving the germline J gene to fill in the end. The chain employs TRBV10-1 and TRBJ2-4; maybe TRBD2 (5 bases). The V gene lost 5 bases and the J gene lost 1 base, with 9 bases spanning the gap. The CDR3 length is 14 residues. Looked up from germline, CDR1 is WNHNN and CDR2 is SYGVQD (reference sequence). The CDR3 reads CASSPGIAKNIQYF. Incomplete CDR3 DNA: TGCGCCAGCAGTCCGGGGATCGCCAAAAACATT.

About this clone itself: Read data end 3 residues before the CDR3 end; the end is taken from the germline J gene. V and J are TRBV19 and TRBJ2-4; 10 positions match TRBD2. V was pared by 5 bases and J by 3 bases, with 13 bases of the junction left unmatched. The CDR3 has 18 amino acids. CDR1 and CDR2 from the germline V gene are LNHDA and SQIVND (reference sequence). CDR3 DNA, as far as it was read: TGTGCCAGTAGTGTAACTGGTAGGACTAGCGGATACAAAAACATT. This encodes CASSVTGRTSGYKNI. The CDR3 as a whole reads CASSVTGRTSGYKNIQYF.

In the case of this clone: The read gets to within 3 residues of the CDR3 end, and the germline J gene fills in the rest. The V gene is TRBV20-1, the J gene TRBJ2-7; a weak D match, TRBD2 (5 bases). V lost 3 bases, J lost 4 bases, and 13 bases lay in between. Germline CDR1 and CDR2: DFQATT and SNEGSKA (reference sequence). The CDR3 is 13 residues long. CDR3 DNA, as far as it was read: TGCAGTGCTAGCGGCTTAGCGCGGTACGAG. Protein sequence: CSASGLARYE. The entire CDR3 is CSASGLARYEQYF.